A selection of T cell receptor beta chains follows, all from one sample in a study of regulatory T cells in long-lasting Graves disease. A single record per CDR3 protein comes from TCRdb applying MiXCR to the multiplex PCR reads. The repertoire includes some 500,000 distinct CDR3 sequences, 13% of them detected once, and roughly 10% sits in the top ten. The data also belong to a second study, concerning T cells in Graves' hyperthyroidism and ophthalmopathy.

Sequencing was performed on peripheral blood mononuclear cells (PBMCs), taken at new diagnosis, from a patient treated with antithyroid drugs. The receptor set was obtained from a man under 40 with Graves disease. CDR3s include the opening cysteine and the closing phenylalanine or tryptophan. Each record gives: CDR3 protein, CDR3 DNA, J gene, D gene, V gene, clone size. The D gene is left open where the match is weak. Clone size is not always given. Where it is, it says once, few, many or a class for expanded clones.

cdr3_aa: CASSHGTSVDEQFF; cdr3_nt: TGTGCCAGCAGCCATGGGACTAGCGTGGATGAGCAGTTCTTC; j_call: TRBJ2-1; d_call: TRBD2; v_call: TRBV4-2; clone_size: few
cdr3_aa: CASSFTDSEQFF; cdr3_nt: TGTGCCAGCAGCTTCACGGACAGTGAGCAGTTCTTC; j_call: TRBJ2-1; d_call: NA; v_call: TRBV7-9; clone_size: many
cdr3_aa: CASSIRGPSYEQYF; cdr3_nt: TGTGCCAGCAGTATCAGGGGACCTTCTTACGAGCAGTACTTC; j_call: TRBJ2-7; d_call: NA; v_call: TRBV6-2/TRBV6-3; clone_size: NA
cdr3_aa: CASSSPGLASGELFF; cdr3_nt: TGTGCCAGCAGCTCCCCGGGACTAGCGAGCGGGGAGCTGTTTTTT; j_call: TRBJ2-2; d_call: TRBD2; v_call: TRBV7-3; clone_size: many
cdr3_aa: CASSPRTSGRGFGETQYF; cdr3_nt: TGTGCCAGCAGCCCCCGGACTAGCGGGAGGGGATTTGGAGAGACCCAGTACTTC; j_call: TRBJ2-5; d_call: TRBD2; v_call: TRBV7-9; clone_size: many
cdr3_aa: CASSGTVGEQYF; cdr3_nt: TGTGCCAGCAGCGGGACCGTTGGAGAGCAGTACTTC; j_call: TRBJ2-7; d_call: NA; v_call: TRBV12-3/TRBV12-4; clone_size: many
cdr3_aa: CASSLSWGSYNEQFF; cdr3_nt: TGTGCCAGCAGTTTAAGTTGGGGATCCTACAATGAGCAGTTCTTC; j_call: TRBJ2-1; d_call: NA; v_call: TRBV27; clone_size: NA
cdr3_aa: CASSNGGTTSNQPQHF; cdr3_nt: TGTGCCAGCAGCAACGGGGGGACAACGAGCAATCAGCCCCAGCATTTT; j_call: TRBJ1-5; d_call: NA; v_call: TRBV7-2; clone_size: many
cdr3_aa: CASSRGGVGEAFF; cdr3_nt: TGTGCCAGCAGTAGGGGAGGGGTGGGTGAAGCTTTCTTT; j_call: TRBJ1-1; d_call: NA; v_call: TRBV25-1; clone_size: NA
cdr3_aa: CASIKEGHEQFF; cdr3_nt: TGTGCCAGCATCAAGGAGGGGCATGAGCAGTTCTTC; j_call: TRBJ2-1; d_call: NA; v_call: TRBV6-2/TRBV6-3; clone_size: NA
cdr3_aa: CSARATGTSANEQFF; cdr3_nt: TGCAGTGCTAGAGCCACCGGGACTAGCGCGAATGAGCAGTTCTTC; j_call: TRBJ2-1; d_call: TRBD2; v_call: TRBV20-1; clone_size: many
cdr3_aa: CASSSSGEQFF; cdr3_nt: TGTGCCAGCAGCTCCTCGGGGGAGCAGTTCTTC; j_call: TRBJ2-1; d_call: NA; v_call: TRBV13; clone_size: many
cdr3_aa: CASSSGGFGTQYF; cdr3_nt: TGTGCCAGCAGTTCAGGGGGTTTTGGGACCCAGTACTTC; j_call: TRBJ2-5; d_call: TRBD1; v_call: TRBV6-5; clone_size: few